This entry lists 9 T cell receptor beta chains sequenced from one sample in a study of graft-versus-host responses after intestinal transplantation. Assay: immunoSEQ multiplex PCR; the TCRdb copy retains only in-frame clones and omits some. The table records some 90,000 clones, less than 95% of them present only once. These receptors are not linked to any known antigen. This material consisted of unstimulated CD8+ T cells sorted from spleen or lymph node cells, taken before transplant. These receptors were collected from a human donor who was the organ donor for an intestinal transplant.

The sample holds a few counts of this clone. The chain is built from TRBV19 and TRBJ1-2; 7 bases match TRBD1. The CDR3 length is 14 residues. After removal of 5 bases from V and 8 bases from J, the junction contained 11 bases not matched to a gene. CDR1 is LNHDA, CDR2 SQIVND, per germline (reference sequence). CDR3 bases: TGTGCCAGTAGTGTTCTACAGGGGACGGAAGGCTACACCTTC. As protein: CASSVLQGTEGYTF.

This chain connects TRBV7-9 to TRBJ2-3, with D possibly being TRBD2 (6 bases). In germline, CDR1 is SEHNR, CDR2 FQNEAQ (reference sequence). This CDR3 has 15 amino acids. The V and J ends lost 5 bases and 1 base respectively, with 13 bases between them. As DNA, the CDR3 is TGTGCCAGCAGCCCGGCGGGGAGCGGCACAGATACGCAGTATTTT. It codes for CASSPAGSGTDTQYF.

The chain uses TRBV28 and TRBJ1-4, with TRBD1 matching 10 bases. The CDR3 consists of 14 residues. V lost 7 bases, J lost 6 bases, and 5 bases stayed unmatched. CDR1 and CDR2 from the germline V gene are MDHEN and SYDVKM. The CDR3 spells CASTWDRGYEKLFF. Here the CDR3 DNA reads TGTGCCAGCACCTGGGACAGGGGTTATGAAAAACTGTTTTTT.

This clone appeared once. This sequence joins TRBV10-3 and TRBJ2-7; D may be TRBD1 (6 bases). This CDR3 has 16 residues. Germline CDR1 is ENHRY and CDR2 is SYGVKD. V lost 8 bases to trimming and J lost 3 bases, with 23 bases between them. CDR3 residues: CAIALHPGTTSYEQYF. In nucleotides, the CDR3 is TGTGCCATCGCCCTGCATCCTGGGACAACGAGCTACGAGCAGTACTTC.

Remarks on this clone: This same CDR3 is encoded by further DNA sequences in the sample. The J gene is TRBJ2-3, the V gene TRBV9; D perhaps matches TRBD2 (6 bases). CDR3 size: 14 residues. Germline V gene data show CDR1 as SGDLS and CDR2 as YYNGEE. Trimming removed 3 bases at V and 2 bases at J, with 10 bases between. The CDR3 protein is CASSGSGSTDTQYF. The CDR3 DNA sequence: TGTGCCAGCAGCGGTAGCGGATCCACAGATACGCAGTATTTT.

The genes are TRBV7-2 and TRBJ1-5; tentatively, D is TRBD1 (6 bases). V was shortened by 2 bases and J by 4 bases, with 12 bases between the two germline ends. The CDR3 is 15 amino acids. CDR1 and CDR2 from the germline V gene are SGHTA and FQGNSA. The CDR3 reads CASSLRGGENQPQHF. The CDR3 DNA follows: TGTGCCAGCAGCTTACGAGGGGGGGAAAATCAGCCCCAGCATTTT. The entire variable domain, with the rest obtained from reference TRBV7-2 and TRBJ1-5, is as follows: GAGVSQSPSNKVTEKGKDVELRCDPISGHTALYWYRQSLGQGLEFLIYFQGNSAPDKSGLPSDRFSAERTGGSVSTLTIQRTQQEDSAVYLCASSLRGGENQPQHFGDGTRLSIL.

The gene calls are TRBV11-2 and TRBJ2-2, with 8 positions matching TRBD2. There are 18 residues in the CDR3. Per germline, CDR1 SGHAT and CDR2 FQNNGV. V lost 2 bases and J lost 1; bases outside the gene matches: 9. The CDR3 DNA reads as TGTGCCAGCAGCTTAATGGTAGCGGGGCTCCTGAACACCGGGGAGCTGTTTTTT. It is translated as CASSLMVAGLLNTGELFF. Filled out from reference TRBV11-2 and TRBJ2-2, the complete variable domain reads EAGVAQSPRYKIIEKRQSVAFWCNPISGHATLYWYQQILGQGPKLLIQFQNNGVVDDSQLPKDRFSAERLKGVDSTLKIQPAKLEDSAVYLCASSLMVAGLLNTGELFFGEGSRLTVL.

The CDR3 bases are TGTGCCAGCAGCCTTGGACTAGCGGGGGCTTCCTACGAGCAGTACTTC. Its translation: CASSLGLAGASYEQYF. This chain uses TRBV11-1 with TRBJ2-7; the match to TRBD2 covers 13 bases. Germline CDR1 SGHAT, CDR2 FQDESV (reference sequence). CDR3 length: 16 residues. V shed 5 bases, J shed 1 base, and the junction held 5 bases outside the gene matches. The full variable domain, in which reference TRBV11-1 and TRBJ2-7 provide the parts outside the CDR3, is EAEVAQSPRYKITEKSQAVAFWCDPISGHATLYWYRQILGQGPELLVQFQDESVVDDSQLPKDRFSAERLKGVDSTLKIQPAELGDSAMYLCASSLGLAGASYEQYFGPGTRLTVT.

This clone has just one count. The chain combines TRBV9 with TRBJ1-6; D is ambiguous. CDR3 length equals 15 residues. Between the trimmed V and J ends, which lost 0 bases and 0 bases, there was a span of 4 bases. In germline, CDR1 is SGDLS, CDR2 YYNGEE. The CDR3 sequence: CASSVDSSYNSPLHF. In DNA, the CDR3 is TGTGCCAGCAGCGTAGACAGCTCCTATAATTCACCCCTCCACTTT.